Below are 27 T cell receptor beta chains sequenced from a single sample in a study of identical twins. TCRdb re-called the 5' RACE reads with MiXCR, one entry per CDR3 protein. The sample holds about 700,000 distinct CDR3 sequences, 8.5% to 9.5% seen once. These data were likewise used in another study, on yellow fever vaccine responses in identical twins.

Sequenced: PBMCs. The receptors come from a woman aged 18-29 years in good health.

This clonotype was seen a few times. A read error may produce the germline difference seen at one junction end. This chain connects TRBV7-7 to TRBJ2-3; 8 bases line up with TRBD1. The CDR3 sequence is 14 residues long. CDR1 and CDR2 (germline): SSHAT, FNYEAQ (reference sequence). CDR3: CASSFRDRRDTQYF. The CDR3 DNA sequence: TGTGCTAGCAGCTTCCGGGACAGGAGAGATACGCAGTATTTT.

This clonotype has a handful of counts. The chain joins TRBV20-1 to TRBJ2-7; D is unresolved. Trimming left V 2 bases short and J 2 bases short, with 13 bases between. The CDR3 runs 14 residues. Per germline, CDR1 DFQATT and CDR2 SNEGSKA (reference sequence). The CDR3 DNA sequence: TGCAGTGCTAGATTTCGGCAGCGACCCTACGAGCAGTACTTC. This codes for CSARFRQRPYEQYF.

This clonotype was detected a few times. CDR3 DNA: TGCAGTGCCACTCGGGGGGGAGAGACCCAGTACTTC. Its protein product is CSATRGGETQYF. The V and J genes are TRBV20-1 and TRBJ2-5; 8 nucleotides line up with TRBD2. CDR3 length equals 12 residues. J gave up 4 bases and V 6 bases, and 4 bases lay outside the gene matches. Germline lookup yields CDR1 DFQATT and CDR2 SNEGSKA (reference sequence).

This clonotype was counted between two and nine times. The CDR3 reads CASSILAGASYNEQFF. The CDR3 DNA reads TGTGCCAGTAGTATATTGGCGGGGGCCTCCTACAATGAGCAGTTCTTC. V usage is TRBV19 and J usage is TRBJ2-1; possibly TRBD2 for D (7 bases). Germline V gene lookup returns CDR1 LNHDA and CDR2 SQIVND (reference sequence). Trimming took off 2 bases at V and 0 bases at J, with 11 bases between the two ends. The CDR3 is made up of 16 amino acids. The full variable domain, completed using reference TRBV19 and TRBJ2-1, is DGGITQSPKYLFRKEGQNVTLSCEQNLNHDAMYWYRQDPGQGLRLIYYSQIVNDFQKGDIAEGYSVSREKKESFPLTVTSAQKNPTAFYLCASSILAGASYNEQFFGPGTRLTVL.

The table lists this clonotype with a few counts. The chain uses TRBV28 and TRBJ2-7; a possible D gene is TRBD2 (6 bases). Germline V gene lookup returns CDR1 MDHEN and CDR2 SYDVKM. V lost 3 bases and J lost 7, with 13 bases in between. CDR3 size: 13 residues. For the CDR3, the DNA is TGTGCCAGCAGTTTTCGGGGGAGAGGGGAGCAGTACTTC. Residues: CASSFRGRGEQYF.

The CDR3 sequence is CSAMRGVEQYF. Here the CDR3 DNA reads TGCAGTGCTATGCGGGGTGTGGAGCAGTACTTC. The chain links TRBV20-1 to TRBJ2-7, with D possibly matching TRBD2 (6 bases). Germline-derived CDR1 and CDR2 are DFQATT and SNEGSKA (reference sequence). The CDR3 is 11 amino acids. V lost 4 bases, J lost 7 bases, and 11 bases lay in between.

This clonotype showed up just a few times. The V and J genes are TRBV4-3 and TRBJ2-7; 7 bases align to TRBD1. Germline trimming cut 0 bases from V and 1 base from J; bases unmatched to any gene: 6. CDR1 LGHNA and CDR2 YSLEER come from the germline V gene. The CDR3 extends over 16 amino acids. The CDR3 nucleotides are TGCGCCAGCAGCCAAGACGCACAGGGGCCTTCCTACGAGCAGTACTTC. As protein: CASSQDAQGPSYEQYF.

This clonotype has only a few counts. This chain links TRBV5-6 with TRBJ1-6; the match to TRBD1 covers 7 bases. Trimming removed 0 bases from V and 0 bases from J; junction bases left unmatched: 3. The germline CDR1 and CDR2 sequences are SGHDT and YYEEEE. The CDR3 sequence is 17 residues long. The CDR3 here is CASSLGGQSSYNSPLHF. CDR3 coding DNA: TGTGCCAGCAGCTTGGGGGGACAGAGCTCCTATAATTCACCCCTCCACTTT.

The chain links TRBV7-2 to TRBJ1-2, with D hard to call. The germline V gene encodes CDR1 SGHTA and CDR2 FQGNSA. The V gene lost 0 bases and the J gene lost 4 bases, with 12 bases spanning the gap. This CDR3 has 15 amino acids. CDR3 region: CASSLAPKESYGYTF. Written as DNA, the CDR3 is TGTGCCAGCAGCTTAGCCCCGAAAGAGAGCTATGGCTACACCTTC.

This clonotype was found many times. This rearrangement joins TRBV7-6 to TRBJ2-2, with D possibly matching TRBD2 (5 bases). CDR1 is SGHVS, CDR2 FNYEAQ, per germline. V was shortened by 2 bases and J by 4 bases, with 11 bases between the two germline ends. This CDR3 has 15 amino acids. The CDR3, as DNA: TGTGCCAGCAGCTTACTTGAGGGTCCCACCGGGGAGCTGTTTTTT. Protein sequence: CASSLLEGPTGELFF.

This clonotype was recorded a few times. This chain connects TRBV2 to TRBJ1-1; D call uncertain. Trimming pared 6 bases from V and 4 bases from J, leaving 15 bases between. This CDR3 region has 14 residues. The germline V gene encodes CDR1 SNHLY and CDR2 FYNNEI. The CDR3, as DNA: TGTGCCAGCAGCGTCCGGGGAGCGACCACTGAAGCTTTCTTT. Translating it yields CASSVRGATTEAFF.

The J gene is TRBJ2-6, the V gene TRBV7-3; 15 bases match TRBD2. This CDR3 is 21 amino acids long. Per germline, CDR1 SGHTA and CDR2 FQGTGA. Trimming removed 1 base from V and 1 base from J; junction bases left unmatched: 8. This CDR3 is CASSLSAGTSGGLSGANVLTF. The CDR3 nucleotides read TGTGCCAGCAGCTTAAGTGCCGGGACTAGCGGGGGGTTGTCTGGGGCCAACGTCCTGACTTTC.

The sample holds a few counts of this clonotype. The rearrangement joins TRBV20-1 to TRBJ2-7, with D possibly matching TRBD2 (6 bases). The V gene's germline CDR1 is DFQATT and CDR2 SNEGSKA (reference sequence). The V end lost 1 base, the J end lost 0 bases, and 13 bases lay between the germline ends. The CDR3 has 15 residues. CDR3 amino acids: CSARVLGTLSYEQYF. CDR3 sequence (DNA): TGCAGTGCTAGAGTGTTAGGGACTCTCTCCTACGAGCAGTACTTC.

V is TRBV15 and J is TRBJ1-5; possibly TRBD1 for D (5 bases). V gave up 3 bases and J gave up 2 bases, with 11 bases separating them. CDR1 LNHNV and CDR2 YYDKDF come from the germline V gene (reference sequence). This CDR3 comprises 15 residues. Here the CDR3 reads CATSSWDLGNQPQHF. CDR3 DNA sequence: TGTGCCACCAGCAGTTGGGACCTCGGCAATCAGCCCCAGCATTTT. Full variable domain (remainder filled in from reference TRBV15 and TRBJ1-5): DAMVIQNPRYQVTQFGKPVTLSCSQTLNHNVMYWYQQKSSQAPKLLFHYYDKDFNNEADTPDNFQSRRPNTSFCFLDIRSPGLGDTAMYLCATSSWDLGNQPQHFGDGTRLSIL.

This clonotype was seen repeatedly, ten times or more. V and J are TRBV7-9 and TRBJ2-2; 8 nucleotides agree with TRBD2. The germline gives CDR1 SEHNR, CDR2 FQNEAQ (reference sequence). V dropped 2 bases and J dropped 4; count of bases not matched to a gene: 6. The CDR3 runs to 16 residues. DNA of the CDR3: TGTGCCAGCAGCTTAATCGGGAGGGCCTTCACCGGGGAGCTGTTTTTT. Translated: CASSLIGRAFTGELFF.

This clonotype turned up a few times. The J gene is TRBJ1-2, the V gene TRBV5-1; maybe TRBD1 (6 bases). The germline V gene has CDR1 SGHRS and CDR2 YFSETQ. The CDR3 is made up of 15 amino acids. The V and J ends lost 0 bases and 4 bases respectively, with 13 bases between them. The CDR3 spells CASSLVGGSSYGYTF. The CDR3 nucleotides read TGCGCCAGCAGCTTGGTTGGGGGCTCTTCCTATGGCTACACCTTC.

This clonotype occurred a few times. The CDR3 reads CASIYRRMNTEAFF. The CDR3 DNA reads as TGTGCCAGCATCTACAGACGAATGAACACTGAAGCTTTCTTT. The genes are TRBV2 and TRBJ1-1; D unclear. The CDR3 loop spans 14 amino acids. V gave up 7 bases and J gave up 0 bases, with 12 bases separating them. The germline V gene encodes CDR1 SNHLY and CDR2 FYNNEI.

The chain links TRBV29-1 to TRBJ2-2; 8 nucleotides align to TRBD1. The ends lost 1 base at V and 4 bases at J; junction bases unmatched: 5. The CDR3 is 15 residues long. The germline gives CDR1 SQVTM, CDR2 ANQGSEA. The CDR3 here is CSVEVQGASTGELFF. DNA of the CDR3: TGCAGCGTTGAAGTCCAGGGGGCGTCCACCGGGGAGCTGTTTTTT.

The chain recombines TRBV19 with TRBJ2-7, with 7 positions matching TRBD2. V lost 7 bases, J lost 2 bases, and 5 bases stayed unmatched. The CDR3 is made up of 13 amino acids. The germline gives CDR1 LNHDA, CDR2 SQIVND (reference sequence). CDR3 DNA sequence: TGTGCCAGTACCAACCGGGGGGCCTACGAGCAGTACTTC. Translation gives CASTNRGAYEQYF.

This clonotype was detected a few times. The rearrangement uses TRBV29-1 and TRBJ2-1; D not resolved. Trimming left V 3 bases short and J 0 bases short, with 6 bases between. The CDR3 runs to 13 residues. CDR1 and CDR2 (germline): SQVTM, ANQGSEA. The CDR3 is CSVDGLSYNEQFF. The CDR3 region has the DNA TGCAGCGTTGACGGCCTCTCCTACAATGAGCAGTTCTTC.

This chain links TRBV18 with TRBJ2-3; D unresolved. The germline V gene has CDR1 KGHSH and CDR2 LQKENI. This CDR3 spans 14 amino acids. V shed 2 bases and J shed 2 bases, with 8 bases lying between them. The CDR3 loop is CASSPSGLTDTQYF. The CDR3 coding sequence is TGTGCCAGCTCACCATCTGGCCTCACAGATACGCAGTATTTT.

This clonotype appeared a few times. This chain joins TRBV6-1 and TRBJ2-1; possibly TRBD1 for D (6 bases). From germline, CDR1 is MNHNS and CDR2 SASEGT. This CDR3 contains 12 residues. V lost 8 bases to trimming and J lost 11 bases, with 16 bases between them. This chain's CDR3 is CASVGVGQKQFF. The CDR3 nucleotides are TGTGCCAGCGTAGGGGTGGGACAAAAGCAGTTCTTC.

Notes on this clonotype: One base away lies a much larger clone, so this may be a sequencing read error. The genes are TRBV12-3 or TRBV12-4 and TRBJ2-1; D is unclear. CDR3 length: 15 amino acids. This chain's CDR3 is CASSLASASYNVQFF. The DNA of the CDR3 is TGTGCCAGCAGTTTAGCGTCGGCTTCTTACAATGTGCAGTTCTTC.

The chain joins TRBV11-1 to TRBJ2-6, with 8 bases matching TRBD1. Germline V CDR1 and CDR2: SGHAT, FQDESV (reference sequence). The CDR3 contains 18 residues. After removal of 5 bases from V and 0 bases from J, the junction contained 9 bases not matched to a gene. CDR3 sequence (DNA): TGTGCCAGCAGCATTGGGACAGGAGCTAACTCTGGGGCCAACGTCCTGACTTTC. Translated, it gives CASSIGTGANSGANVLTF.

This clonotype was counted at least ten times. V gene TRBV12-3 or TRBV12-4 combines with J gene TRBJ2-4; 11 nucleotides align to TRBD1. The V and J ends lost 6 bases and 0 bases, in that order; junction bases with no gene match: 4. CDR3 size: 16 residues. The CDR3 loop reads CASSSGQGVAKNIQYF. CDR3 nucleotide sequence: TGTGCCAGCAGCTCGGGACAGGGGGTAGCCAAAAACATTCAGTACTTC.

The rearrangement uses TRBV6-5 and TRBJ1-5; weak D call: TRBD1 (5 bases). Germline loops: CDR1 MNHEY, CDR2 SVGAGI. The CDR3 sequence is 13 residues long. Trimming took off 0 bases at V and 7 bases at J, with 7 bases between the two ends. The CDR3 protein is CASSYSGEQPQHF. The CDR3 DNA reads TGTGCCAGCAGTTACTCAGGGGAGCAGCCCCAGCATTTT.

J is TRBJ2-7 and V is TRBV5-5, with D uncertain. The V and J ends lost 4 bases and 0 bases respectively, with 11 bases between them. CDR1 is SGHKS, CDR2 YYEKEE, per germline (reference sequence). The CDR3 consists of 14 residues. The CDR3 here is CASSHEGPSYEQYF. The DNA for the CDR3 is TGTGCCAGCAGCCATGAAGGGCCCTCCTACGAGCAGTACTTC. The entire variable domain, with the rest obtained from reference TRBV5-5 and TRBJ2-7, is as follows: DAGVTQSPTHLIKTRGQQVTLRCSPISGHKSVSWYQQVLGQGPQFIFQYYEKEERGRGNFPDRFSARQFPNYSSELNVNALLLGDSALYLCASSHEGPSYEQYFGPGTRLTVT.